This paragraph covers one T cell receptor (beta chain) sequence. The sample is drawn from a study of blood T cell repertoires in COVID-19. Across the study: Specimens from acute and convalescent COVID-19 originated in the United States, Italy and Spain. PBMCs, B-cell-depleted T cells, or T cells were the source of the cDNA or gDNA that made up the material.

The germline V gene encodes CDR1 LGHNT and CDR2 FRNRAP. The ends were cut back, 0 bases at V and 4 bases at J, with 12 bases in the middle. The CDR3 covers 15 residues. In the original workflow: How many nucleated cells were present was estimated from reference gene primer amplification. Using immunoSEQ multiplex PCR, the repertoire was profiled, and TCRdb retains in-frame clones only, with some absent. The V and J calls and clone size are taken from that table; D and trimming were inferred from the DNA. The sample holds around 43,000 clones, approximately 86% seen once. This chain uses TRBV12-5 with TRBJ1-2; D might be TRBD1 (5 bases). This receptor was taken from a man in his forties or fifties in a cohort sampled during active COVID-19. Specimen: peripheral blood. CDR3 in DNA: TGTGCTAGTGGTTTGGTACTTCCAGGGCCCTATGGCTACACCTTC. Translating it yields CASGLVLPGPYGYTF. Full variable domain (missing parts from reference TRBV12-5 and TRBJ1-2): DARVTQTPRHKVTEMGQEVTMRCQPILGHNTVFWYRQTMMQGLELLAYFRNRAPLDDSGMPKDRFSAEMPDATLATLKIQPSEPRDSAVYFCASGLVLPGPYGYTFGSGTRLTVV.